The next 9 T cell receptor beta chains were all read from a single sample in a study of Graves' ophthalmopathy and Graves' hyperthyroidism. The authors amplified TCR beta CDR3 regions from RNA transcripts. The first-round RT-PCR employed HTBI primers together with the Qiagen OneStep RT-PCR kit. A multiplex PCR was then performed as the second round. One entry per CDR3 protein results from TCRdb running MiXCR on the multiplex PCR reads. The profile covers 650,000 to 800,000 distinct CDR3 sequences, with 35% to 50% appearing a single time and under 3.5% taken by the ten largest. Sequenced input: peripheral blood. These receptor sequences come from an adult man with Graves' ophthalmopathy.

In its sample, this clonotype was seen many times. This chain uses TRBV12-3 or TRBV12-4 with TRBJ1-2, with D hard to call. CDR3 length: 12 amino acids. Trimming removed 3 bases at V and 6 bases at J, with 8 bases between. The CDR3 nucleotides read TGTGCCAGCAGTTTTACTGGGGATGGCTACACCTTC. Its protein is CASSFTGDGYTF.

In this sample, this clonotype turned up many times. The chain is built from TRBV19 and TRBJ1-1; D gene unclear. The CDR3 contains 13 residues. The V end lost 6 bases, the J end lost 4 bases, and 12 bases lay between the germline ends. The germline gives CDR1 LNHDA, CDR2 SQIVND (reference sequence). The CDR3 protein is CASSLASGTEAFF. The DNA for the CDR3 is TGTGCCAGTAGCCTGGCGTCGGGCACTGAAGCTTTCTTT. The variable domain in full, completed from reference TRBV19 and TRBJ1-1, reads DGGITQSPKYLFRKEGQNVTLSCEQNLNHDAMYWYRQDPGQGLRLIYYSQIVNDFQKGDIAEGYSVSREKKESFPLTVTSAQKNPTAFYLCASSLASGTEAFFGQGTRLTVV.

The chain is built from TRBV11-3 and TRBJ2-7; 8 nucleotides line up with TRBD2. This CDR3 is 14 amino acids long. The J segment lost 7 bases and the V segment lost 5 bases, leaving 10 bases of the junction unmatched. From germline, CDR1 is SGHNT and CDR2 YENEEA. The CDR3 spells CASSPLAGLGEQYF. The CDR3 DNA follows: TGTGCCAGCAGCCCCTTAGCGGGATTGGGGGAGCAGTACTTC.

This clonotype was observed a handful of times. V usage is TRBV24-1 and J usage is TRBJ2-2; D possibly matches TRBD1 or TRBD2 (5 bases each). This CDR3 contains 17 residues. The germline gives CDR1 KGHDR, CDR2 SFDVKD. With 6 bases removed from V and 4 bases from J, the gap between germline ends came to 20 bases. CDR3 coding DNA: TGTGCCACCAGTCACATACCGGGACCCAAGACCACCGGGGAGCTGTTTTTT. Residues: CATSHIPGPKTTGELFF.

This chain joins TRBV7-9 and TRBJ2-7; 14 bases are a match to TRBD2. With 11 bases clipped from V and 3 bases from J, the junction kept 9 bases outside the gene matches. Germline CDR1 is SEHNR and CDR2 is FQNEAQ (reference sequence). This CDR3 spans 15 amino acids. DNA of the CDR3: TGTGCCTGGAGTTGGACTAGCGGGAGGAGCTACGAGCAGTACTTC. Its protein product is CAWSWTSGRSYEQYF.

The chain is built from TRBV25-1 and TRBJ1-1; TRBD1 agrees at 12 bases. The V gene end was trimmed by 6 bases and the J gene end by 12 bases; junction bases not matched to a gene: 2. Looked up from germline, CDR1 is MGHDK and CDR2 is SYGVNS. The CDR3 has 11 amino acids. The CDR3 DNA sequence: TGTGCCAGCAGGGGACAGGGGGCGACTTTCTTT. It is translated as CASRGQGATFF. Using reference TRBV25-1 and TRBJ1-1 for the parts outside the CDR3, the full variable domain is EADIYQTPRYLVIGTGKKITLECSQTMGHDKMYWYQQDPGMELHLIHYSYGVNSTEKGDLSSESTVSRIRTEHFPLTLESARPSHTSQYLCASRGQGATFFGQGTRLTVV.

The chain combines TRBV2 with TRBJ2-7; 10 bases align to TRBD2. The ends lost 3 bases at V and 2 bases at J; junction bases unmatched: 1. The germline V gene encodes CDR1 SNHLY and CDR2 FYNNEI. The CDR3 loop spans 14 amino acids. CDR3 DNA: TGTGCCAGCAGTGACCTAGCGGGGGCCTACGAGCAGTACTTC. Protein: CASSDLAGAYEQYF.

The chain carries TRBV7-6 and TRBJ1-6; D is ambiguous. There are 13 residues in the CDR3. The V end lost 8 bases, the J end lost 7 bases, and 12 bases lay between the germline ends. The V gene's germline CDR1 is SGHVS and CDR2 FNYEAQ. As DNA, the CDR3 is TGTGCCAGCTCGACAAGCATCAATTCACCCCTCCACTTT. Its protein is CASSTSINSPLHF.

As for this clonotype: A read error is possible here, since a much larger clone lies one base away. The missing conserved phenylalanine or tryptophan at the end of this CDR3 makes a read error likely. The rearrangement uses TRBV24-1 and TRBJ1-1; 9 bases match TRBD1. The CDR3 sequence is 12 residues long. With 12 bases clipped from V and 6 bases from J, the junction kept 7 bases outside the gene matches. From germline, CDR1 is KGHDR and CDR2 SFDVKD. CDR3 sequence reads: CAVQGAAAEAFS. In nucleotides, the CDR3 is TGTGCCGTACAGGGGGCAGCGGCTGAAGCTTTCTCT.